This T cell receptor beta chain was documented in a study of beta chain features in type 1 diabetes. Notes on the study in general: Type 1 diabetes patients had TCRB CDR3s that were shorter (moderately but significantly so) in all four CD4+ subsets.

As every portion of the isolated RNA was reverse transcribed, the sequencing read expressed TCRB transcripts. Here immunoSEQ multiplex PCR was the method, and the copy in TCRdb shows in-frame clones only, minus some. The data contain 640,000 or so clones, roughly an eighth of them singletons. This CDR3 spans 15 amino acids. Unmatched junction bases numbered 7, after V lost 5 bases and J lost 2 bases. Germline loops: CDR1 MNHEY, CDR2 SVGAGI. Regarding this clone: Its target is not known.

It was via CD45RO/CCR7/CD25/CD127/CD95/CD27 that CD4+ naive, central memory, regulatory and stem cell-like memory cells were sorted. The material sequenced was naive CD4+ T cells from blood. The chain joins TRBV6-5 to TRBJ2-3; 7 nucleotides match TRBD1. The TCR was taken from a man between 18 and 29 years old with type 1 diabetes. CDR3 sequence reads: CASSRTGPYTDTQYF. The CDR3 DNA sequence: TGTGCCAGCAGTCGGACAGGCCCGTACACAGATACGCAGTATTTT.